Shown below are 20 T cell receptor beta chains from a single sample sequenced in a study of control samples from healthy donors and cancer patients. The table came from immunoSEQ multiplex PCR; TCRdb's copy has only in-frame clones and leaves some out. The sample contains some 150,000 clones, roughly 94% of which appear only once. The sequenced material came from blood. Receptor source: a man in his forties or fifties in good health.

This chain joins TRBV9 and TRBJ1-2; D might be TRBD1 (6 bases). Trimming pared 2 bases from V and 6 bases from J, leaving 20 bases between. CDR1 is SGDLS and CDR2 is YYNGEE in the germline V gene. The length of the CDR3 is 16 residues. In DNA, the CDR3 is TGTGCCAGCAGCGTGACAAAACAGGGTCGACGCGATGGCTACACCTTC. The encoded protein is CASSVTKQGRRDGYTF. Looking up the rest from reference TRBV9 and TRBJ1-2 gives the full variable domain: DSGVTQTPKHLITATGQRVTLRCSPRSGDLSVYWYQQSLDQGLQFLIQYYNGEERAKGNILERFSAQQFPDLHSELNLSSLELGDSALYFCASSVTKQGRRDGYTFGSGTRLTVV.

For the CDR3, the DNA is TGTGCCAGCAGTGCAGGGCATGGAAACACCATATATTTT. The encoded protein is CASSAGHGNTIYF. The chain couples TRBV12-3 or TRBV12-4 to TRBJ1-3; tentatively, D is TRBD1 (5 bases). V was cut by 5 bases and J by 3 bases, with 8 bases left in between. The CDR3 loop spans 13 amino acids.

This chain uses TRBV30 with TRBJ1-5, with 10 bases aligning to TRBD1. Looked up from germline, CDR1 is GTSNPN and CDR2 is SVGIG (reference sequence). V dropped 2 bases and J dropped 4; count of bases not matched to a gene: 8. This CDR3 contains 16 residues. The CDR3 region is CAWSRQTGGGNQPQHF. CDR3 nucleotide sequence: TGTGCCTGGAGTAGACAGACAGGGGGCGGAAATCAGCCCCAGCATTTT.

This sequence joins TRBV29-1 and TRBJ1-1; D not certain. The ends were cut back, 4 bases at V and 1 base at J, with 13 bases in the middle. CDR3 length equals 14 residues. Germline CDR1 reads SQVTM; CDR2 reads ANQGSEA. The CDR3 sequence is CSVGIDGPNTEAFF. As DNA, the CDR3 is TGCAGCGTTGGAATCGACGGGCCGAACACTGAAGCTTTCTTT.

V usage is TRBV9 and J usage is TRBJ2-1; D is possibly TRBD2 (6 bases). The CDR3 is made up of 14 amino acids. The ends were cut back, 0 bases at V and 5 bases at J, with 9 bases in the middle. Germline CDR1 SGDLS, CDR2 YYNGEE. The CDR3 DNA sequence: TGTGCCAGCAGCGTAGGCGGGGCCGACAATGAGCAGTTCTTC. Residues: CASSVGGADNEQFF.

The chain carries TRBV6-6 and TRBJ1-3; TRBD1 matches at 7 bases. The better agreement between TRBJ2-2 and the DNA end casts doubt on the J call. The CDR3 runs 14 residues. Per the germline V gene, CDR1 is MNHNY and CDR2 is SVGAGI (reference sequence). The CDR3 DNA reads TGTGCCAGCAGTTACTCGACAGGGACCGGGGAGCTGTTTTTT. This codes for CASSYSTGTGELFF.

The V and J genes are TRBV6-5 and TRBJ2-7; tentatively, D is TRBD1 (6 bases). Germline V gene sequence: CDR1 MNHEY, CDR2 SVGAGI. V was cut by 6 bases and J by 4 bases, with 16 bases left in between. The CDR3 runs to 14 residues. For the CDR3, the DNA is TGTGCCAGCAGGGGTAAACAGGGCCGGTACGAGCAGTACTTC. It encodes CASRGKQGRYEQYF.

This clone was counted a single time. This chain uses TRBV7-9 with TRBJ1-6; D is uncertain. V lost 1 base and J lost 3, with 4 bases in between. Germline V gene sequence: CDR1 SEHNR, CDR2 FQNEAQ (reference sequence). The CDR3 covers 14 residues. CDR3 protein: CASSLEHYNSPLHF. The CDR3 nucleotides read TGTGCCAGCAGCTTAGAACACTATAATTCACCCCTCCACTTT.

This rearrangement joins TRBV5-4 to TRBJ1-3, with D perhaps matching TRBD1 (5 bases). There are 13 residues in the CDR3. V shed 2 bases and J shed 4 bases, with 7 bases lying between them. Germline-derived CDR1 and CDR2 are SGHNT and YYREEE (reference sequence). The CDR3 bases are TGTGCCAGCAGCTTCTGGGGGGGAAACACCATATATTTT. Its translation: CASSFWGGNTIYF.

V and J are TRBV6-2 or TRBV6-3 and TRBJ1-5; TRBD1 might be the D (5 bases). The CDR3 is 14 amino acids. Between the trimmed V and J ends, which lost 4 bases and 3 bases, there was a span of 10 bases. From germline, CDR1 is MNHEY and CDR2 SVGEGT. This chain's CDR3 is CASSLGPYNQPQHF. The CDR3 coding sequence is TGTGCCAGCAGTTTGGGACCCTACAATCAGCCCCAGCATTTT.

The J gene is TRBJ2-3, the V gene TRBV5-1; D uncertain. This CDR3 has 14 amino acids. CDR1 is SGHRS and CDR2 is YFSETQ in the germline V gene. V was clipped by 2 bases and J by 1 base, with 8 bases between them. This chain's CDR3 is CASSFRTGTDTQYF. DNA for the CDR3: TGCGCCAGCAGCTTTCGAACAGGCACAGATACGCAGTATTTT.

This chain connects TRBV3-1 (or the pseudogene TRBV3-2) to TRBJ2-4; 7 bases are shared with TRBD2. Per germline, CDR1 LGHDT and CDR2 YNNKEL (reference sequence). This CDR3 is 15 amino acids long. V trimming: 0 bases; J trimming: 9 bases; junction bases outside the gene matches: 8. The CDR3 here is CASSQDLQGGAIQYF. The CDR3 nucleotides are TGTGCCAGCAGCCAAGATCTCCAGGGAGGGGCCATTCAGTACTTC.

V and J are TRBV6-5 and TRBJ1-1, with D maybe TRBD1 (6 bases). The CDR3 has 15 residues. Germline lookup yields CDR1 MNHEY and CDR2 SVGAGI. Trimming shortened V by 6 bases and J by 1 base, and 15 bases separated the two germline ends. CDR3 sequence reads: CASSQQGHGNTEAFF. The CDR3, as DNA: TGTGCCAGCAGCCAACAGGGTCATGGGAACACTGAAGCTTTCTTT.

V and J are TRBV5-4 and TRBJ2-2, with D tentatively TRBD1 or TRBD2 (5 bases each). The germline V and J ends were trimmed by 6 bases and 4 bases, with 19 bases remaining between them. This CDR3 is built from 16 residues. CDR1 is SGHNT, CDR2 YYREEE, per germline (reference sequence). Here the CDR3 DNA reads TGTGCCAGCACTCCCCCCCCCGGGGCGGGCACCGGGGAGCTGTTTTTT. It is translated as CASTPPPGAGTGELFF.

As concerns this clone: Other DNA sequences in this sample translate to the same CDR3. The chain is built from TRBV9 and TRBJ1-4; possible D gene TRBD1, 6 bases. Germline CDR1 SGDLS, CDR2 YYNGEE. With 0 bases removed from V and 7 bases from J, the gap between germline ends came to 10 bases. This CDR3 is 14 amino acids long. The CDR3 nucleotides read TGTGCCAGCAGCGTAGGTGGGGGCGGTGAAAAACTGTTTTTT. Its protein is CASSVGGGGEKLFF.

This chain uses TRBV29-1 with TRBJ1-1; D is undetermined. CDR1 is SQVTM and CDR2 is ANQGSEA in the germline V gene. This CDR3 has 13 amino acids. The V and J ends lost 4 bases and 11 bases respectively, with 20 bases between them. The CDR3 DNA reads TGCAGCGTTGCCGGACGCTACCAGGACGACGCTTTCTTT. It codes for CSVAGRYQDDAFF. The full variable domain, in which reference TRBV29-1 and TRBJ1-1 provide the parts outside the CDR3, is SAVISQKPSRDICQRGTSLTIQCQVDSQVTMMFWYRQQPGQSLTLIATANQGSEATYESGFVIDKFPISRPNLTFSTLTVSNMSPEDSSIYLCSVAGRYQDDAFFGQGTRLTVV.

This clone has a count of ten or more. The chain employs TRBV5-6 and TRBJ1-1, with D perhaps matching TRBD1 (6 bases). The CDR3 has 14 amino acids. CDR1 is SGHDT and CDR2 is YYEEEE in the germline V gene. V was clipped by 1 base and J by 1 base, with 8 bases between them. CDR3 DNA: TGTGCCAGCAGCTTGACAGGGAGGAACACTGAAGCTTTCTTT. Residues: CASSLTGRNTEAFF. Full variable domain (outside the CDR3, taken from reference TRBV5-6 and TRBJ1-1): DAGVTQSPTHLIKTRGQQVTLRCSPKSGHDTVSWYQQALGQGPQFIFQYYEEEERQRGNFPDRFSGHQFPNYSSELNVNALLLGDSALYLCASSLTGRNTEAFFGQGTRLTVV.

This sequence joins TRBV28 and TRBJ1-6; D is unresolved. Deletions cut 5 bases from V and 4 bases from J, with 9 bases between. CDR3 size: 14 residues. Germline assignment: CDR1 MDHEN and CDR2 SYDVKM. As DNA, the CDR3 is TGTGCCAGCAGTCCCCCGGGATATAATTCACCCCTCCACTTT. Amino acid sequence: CASSPPGYNSPLHF.

This sequence joins TRBV27 and TRBJ2-7; 7 bases map to TRBD1. J gave up 6 bases and V 6 bases, and 11 bases lay outside the gene matches. The length of the CDR3 is 14 residues. CDR1 and CDR2 from the germline V gene are MNHEY and SMNVEV (reference sequence). CDR3 bases: TGTGCCAGCAGCCTTGGGACAGCCACGGGCGAGCAGTACTTC. Translated, it gives CASSLGTATGEQYF.

The CDR3 here is CASSQVQAYTEAFF. As DNA, the CDR3 is TGCGCCAGCAGCCAAGTACAGGCCTACACTGAAGCTTTCTTT. J is TRBJ1-1 and V is TRBV4-3, with a weak D call TRBD1 (5 bases). The V end was cut by 1 base, the J end by 3 bases, with 9 bases between. Germline CDR1 reads LGHNA; CDR2 reads YSLEER. CDR3 length equals 14 residues.